The 2 T cell receptor beta chains below were found in one sample sequenced in a study of blood T cell repertoires in COVID-19 (dated by TCRdb to about 2020). Libraries were constructed by the immunoSEQ multiplex PCR assay. This immuneACCESS table, as held by TCRdb, lists in-frame sequences with V and J called but not all clones. Of the missing ones, under half trace to an unresolved V gene in checked studies; the others have no known cause. This sample gives roughly 88,000 clones in total; under 95% of them show up just once. The top ten constitute 3.9% of the sample. Sequencing used peripheral blood. The source of these receptors is a woman in her forties or fifties in a cohort sampled during active COVID-19.

This clone appeared a few times. This chain uses TRBV4-1 with TRBJ1-3, with D unresolved. The CDR3 extends over 16 amino acids. Trimming cost V 1 base and J 1 base, with 11 bases left between them. The germline gives CDR1 MGHRA, CDR2 YSYEKL. Written as DNA, the CDR3 is TGCGCCAGCAGCCAAGTTGGCCTGATGTCTGGAAACACCATATATTTT. This gives the protein CASSQVGLMSGNTIYF.

The chain couples TRBV7-6 to TRBJ1-4; D remains unclear. V lost 0 bases and J 6 bases, leaving 5 bases between the germline ends. The CDR3 is 13 residues long. CDR1 and CDR2 from the germline V gene are SGHVS and FNYEAQ. CDR3 DNA: TGTGCCAGCAGCTTAGCTTCGGATGAAAAACTGTTTTTT. Translated, it gives CASSLASDEKLFF.